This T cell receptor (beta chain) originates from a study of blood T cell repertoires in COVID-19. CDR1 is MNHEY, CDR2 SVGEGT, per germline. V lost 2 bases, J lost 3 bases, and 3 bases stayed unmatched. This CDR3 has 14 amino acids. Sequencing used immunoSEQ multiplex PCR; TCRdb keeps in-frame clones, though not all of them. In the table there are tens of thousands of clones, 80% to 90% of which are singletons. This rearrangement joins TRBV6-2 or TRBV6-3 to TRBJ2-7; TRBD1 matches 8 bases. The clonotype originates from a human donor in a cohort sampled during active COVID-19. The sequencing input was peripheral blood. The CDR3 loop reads CASSYTGTGYEQYF. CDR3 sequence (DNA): TGTGCCAGCAGTTACACCGGGACAGGCTACGAGCAGTACTTC.